A single sample gave rise to the 5 T cell receptor beta chains below, sequenced in a study of somatic mutations in cytotoxic T cells in rheumatoid arthritis. This table comes from immunoSEQ multiplex PCR, and its TCRdb copy is limited to in-frame clones, with some not included. The sample comprises about 9,700 clones, around 82% of which are singletons, and 15% to 20% rests with the top ten. Sequenced: CD8+ T cells sorted from blood. The receptors come from a woman aged 45-65 years in good health.

The CDR3 coding sequence is TGCAGCGTTGAGGAGCGCACAGATACGCAGTATTTT. Protein: CSVEERTDTQYF. The chain recombines TRBV29-1 with TRBJ2-3; no definite D call. V was pared by 3 bases and J by 1 base, with 5 bases between. CDR1 SQVTM and CDR2 ANQGSEA come from the germline V gene. CDR3 length equals 12 residues.

The CDR3 reads CASSSPESEAFF. The CDR3 DNA sequence: TGTGCCAGCAGTTCCCCGGAGTCTGAAGCTTTCTTT. The chain links TRBV7-9 to TRBJ1-1; D remains ambiguous. The CDR3 has 12 amino acids. Germline V lookup: CDR1 SEHNR, CDR2 FQNEAQ (reference sequence). The V and J ends lost 6 bases and 6 bases respectively, with 11 bases between them.

J is TRBJ2-5 and V is TRBV6-1; TRBD2 aligns across 11 bases. The J call may be wrong; the DNA end is better matched by TRBJ2-7. In germline, CDR1 is MNHNS, CDR2 SASEGT. The CDR3 runs 16 residues. The CDR3, as DNA: TGTGCCAGCAGTGAAGGTTATAGCGGGGGGGCCTACGAGCAGTACTTC. This codes for CASSEGYSGGAYEQYF.

V and J are TRBV5-8 and TRBJ2-7; weak D call: TRBD1 (5 bases). V shed 10 bases and J shed 1 base, with 15 bases lying between them. This CDR3 region has 13 residues. CDR1 SGHTS and CDR2 YDEGEE come from the germline V gene. The DNA of the CDR3 is TGTGCCGTCTCACAGGTTGGATCCTACGAGCAGTACTTC. As protein: CAVSQVGSYEQYF.

This clone has just a few counts. The chain recombines TRBV5-1 with TRBJ2-7, with a possible D match to TRBD2 (5 bases). Trimming took off 7 bases at V and 7 bases at J, with 15 bases between the two ends. This CDR3 is 12 amino acids long. CDR1 and CDR2 (germline): SGHRS, YFSETQ. The CDR3 DNA reads as TGCGCCAGCGGGCCGGGTACGGGAGAGCAGTACTTC. The encoded protein is CASGPGTGEQYF.